Presented here are 32 T cell receptor beta chains from one specimen sequenced in a study of blood T cell repertoires in COVID-19 (dated by TCRdb to 2020 to 2022). Library preparation used the immunoSEQ multiplex PCR assay. TCRdb holds this immuneACCESS table with in-frame rearrangements only. Some clones are missing; in checked studies, unresolved V genes explain under half, and the rest has no known cause. A total of some 140,000 clones appear in this sample, approximately 83% of them only once. The ten largest make up around 17% of the sample. Input material: peripheral blood. The source is a woman aged 45-60 years who had recovered from COVID-19.

The rearrangement joins TRBV5-1 to TRBJ1-3; D call uncertain. This CDR3 has 14 amino acids. Germline V lookup: CDR1 SGHRS, CDR2 YFSETQ. Trimming cost V 0 bases and J 4 bases, with 8 bases left between them. CDR3 sequence reads: CASSLGVVGNTIYF. CDR3 nucleotides: TGCGCCAGCAGCTTGGGAGTTGTGGGAAACACCATATATTTT.

The CDR3 DNA reads as TGTGCCAGCAGCATTGGACTAGCCCCCAATGAGCAGTTCTTC. Protein product: CASSIGLAPNEQFF. V is TRBV5-4 and J is TRBJ2-1; 8 bases are shared with TRBD2. CDR3 length: 14 residues. V gave up 4 bases and J gave up 6 bases; unmatched junction bases: 6. Germline CDR1 SGHNT, CDR2 YYREEE (reference sequence).

The gene calls are TRBV5-6 and TRBJ1-4; tentative D call: TRBD1 (6 bases). The CDR3 is 16 residues long. Germline-derived CDR1 and CDR2 are SGHDT and YYEEEE. Deletions cut 4 bases from V and 0 bases from J, with 13 bases between. The CDR3 reads CASSQGQHATNEKLFF. The CDR3 nucleotides read TGTGCCAGCAGCCAAGGACAGCATGCAACTAATGAAAAACTGTTTTTT.

This rearrangement joins TRBV29-1 to TRBJ1-2; 9 nucleotides line up with TRBD1. This CDR3 is 15 amino acids long. The germline V gene has CDR1 SQVTM and CDR2 ANQGSEA. Germline trimming cut 7 bases from V and 0 bases from J; bases unmatched to any gene: 9. CDR3 sequence reads: CSARGDRASNYGYTF. The CDR3 DNA follows: TGCAGCGCCCGGGGGGACAGGGCTTCTAACTATGGCTACACCTTC.

V gene TRBV3-1 (or the pseudogene TRBV3-2) combines with J gene TRBJ2-5, with D perhaps TRBD1 (5 bases). Per germline, CDR1 LGHDT and CDR2 YNNKEL (reference sequence). The V end lost 0 bases, the J end lost 6 bases, and 17 bases lay between the germline ends. The CDR3 length is 16 residues. The CDR3 is CASSQEWAGAYQTQYF. The CDR3 DNA follows: TGTGCCAGCAGCCAAGAATGGGCTGGGGCTTATCAGACCCAGTACTTC.

J is TRBJ2-5 and V is TRBV5-4; a possible D gene is TRBD2 (5 bases). Germline CDR1 reads SGHNT; CDR2 reads YYREEE (reference sequence). The CDR3 contains 14 residues. Trimming left V 3 bases short and J 2 bases short, with 11 bases between. The CDR3, as DNA: TGTGCCAGCAGCTCGGGGTGGCAACAAGAGACCCAGTACTTC. Its translation is CASSSGWQQETQYF.

Here the CDR3 reads CASSSGQGGVTQYF. The CDR3, as DNA: TGTGCCAGCAGCTCTGGACAGGGTGGTGTTACGCAGTATTTT. V and J are TRBV11-2 and TRBJ2-3, with 8 bases matching TRBD1. This CDR3 is built from 14 residues. V gave up 4 bases and J gave up 8 bases; unmatched junction bases: 8. From germline, CDR1 is SGHAT and CDR2 FQNNGV.

The chain couples TRBV2 to TRBJ1-2; D uncertain. The CDR3 is made up of 13 amino acids. Trimming removed 2 bases at V and 5 bases at J, with 9 bases between. Germline CDR1 is SNHLY and CDR2 is FYNNEI. The DNA of the CDR3 is TGTGCCAGCAGTGAAAACGGGAGATATGGCTACACCTTC. Translating it yields CASSENGRYGYTF.

This chain connects TRBV24-1 to TRBJ2-1; 9 nucleotides align to TRBD1. The germline CDR1 and CDR2 sequences are KGHDR and SFDVKD. Trimming at V came to 2 bases and at J to 0 bases, leaving 4 bases not matched to a gene. The CDR3 is 17 amino acids. The CDR3 DNA sequence: TGTGCCACCAGTGATTCGGGACAGGGAAGCTCCTACAATGAGCAGTTCTTC. This codes for CATSDSGQGSSYNEQFF.

The rearrangement joins TRBV6-6 to TRBJ2-1; D perhaps matches TRBD2 (6 bases). CDR3 size: 15 residues. The ends were cut back, 2 bases at V and 4 bases at J, with 12 bases in the middle. The germline CDR1 and CDR2 sequences are MNHNY and SVGAGI (reference sequence). The CDR3 loop reads CASSYDGTEYNEQFF. The DNA for the CDR3 is TGTGCCAGCAGTTACGACGGGACTGAATACAATGAGCAGTTCTTC.

V and J are TRBV6-6 and TRBJ1-1, with 9 bases matching TRBD1. Germline CDR1 is MNHNY and CDR2 is SVGAGI (reference sequence). V dropped 5 bases and J dropped 0; count of bases not matched to a gene: 16. The length of the CDR3 is 19 residues. As DNA, the CDR3 is TGTGCCAGCAGTCCCGGACAGGGGCGAGATGTGGGCTTGAACACTGAAGCTTTCTTT. Translated, it gives CASSPGQGRDVGLNTEAFF.

The chain couples TRBV19 to TRBJ2-7; D remains ambiguous. Trimming left V 1 base short and J 12 bases short, with 10 bases between. This CDR3 is 11 amino acids long. From germline, CDR1 is LNHDA and CDR2 SQIVND (reference sequence). The CDR3 DNA is TGTGCCAGTAGTATAGGTCCTGTTCCGTACTTC. Translating it yields CASSIGPVPYF.

V is TRBV4-1 and J is TRBJ1-4; 7 bases line up with TRBD1. Germline V gives CDR1 MGHRA, CDR2 YSYEKL. The CDR3 consists of 17 residues. Unmatched junction bases numbered 8, after V lost 4 bases and J lost 0 bases. The CDR3 reads CASSPRDSPATNEKLFF. The CDR3 bases are TGCGCCAGCAGCCCCCGGGACAGCCCTGCAACTAATGAAAAACTGTTTTTT.

The chain joins TRBV7-6 to TRBJ2-2; weak D call: TRBD2 (6 bases). Trimming shortened V by 1 base and J by 4 bases, and 16 bases separated the two germline ends. CDR3 length: 17 amino acids. The V gene's germline CDR1 is SGHVS and CDR2 FNYEAQ. The CDR3 nucleotides are TGTGCCAGCAGCTTAGTGGCGCGGGAAGTCGGCACCGGGGAGCTGTTTTTT. Its translation is CASSLVAREVGTGELFF.

V and J are TRBV4-1 and TRBJ1-1; no reliable D call. Germline values: CDR1 MGHRA, CDR2 YSYEKL. V gave up 0 bases and J gave up 6 bases, with 8 bases separating them. This CDR3 is 13 amino acids long. CDR3 nucleotides: TGCGCCAGCAGCCAAGATCTACAGTCTGAAGCTTTCTTT. Translated: CASSQDLQSEAFF.

The V gene is TRBV6-2 or TRBV6-3, the J gene TRBJ2-7; 7 positions match TRBD1. Looked up from germline, CDR1 is MNHEY and CDR2 is SVGEGT. With 2 bases clipped from V and 2 bases from J, the junction kept 9 bases outside the gene matches. CDR3 size: 16 residues. CDR3 residues: CASSYGPGTATYEQYF. The CDR3 nucleotides read TGTGCCAGCAGTTACGGTCCCGGGACAGCCACCTACGAGCAGTACTTC.

This clone was seen a handful of times. The chain employs TRBV5-4 and TRBJ2-7; weak D call: TRBD2 (6 bases). V dropped 4 bases and J dropped 5 bases, with 19 bases sitting between them. In germline, CDR1 is SGHNT, CDR2 YYREEE (reference sequence). CDR3 length: 15 amino acids. CDR3 amino acids: CASSAGSRAVDEQYF. The CDR3 DNA reads as TGTGCCAGCAGCGCCGGGAGCCGAGCGGTGGACGAGCAGTACTTC. The full variable domain, completed using reference TRBV5-4 and TRBJ2-7, is ETGVTQSPTHLIKTRGQQVTLRCSSQSGHNTVSWYQQALGQGPQFIFQYYREEENGRGNFPPRFSGLQFPNYSSELNVNALELDDSALYLCASSAGSRAVDEQYFGPGTRLTVT.

V is TRBV7-8 and J is TRBJ2-7; a possible D gene is TRBD2 (7 bases). Germline V gene sequence: CDR1 SGHVS, CDR2 FQNEAQ. V was clipped by 2 bases and J by 4 bases, with 15 bases between them. This CDR3 comprises 15 residues. CDR3 residues: CASSLLAGAGYEQYF. CDR3 nucleotides: TGTGCCAGCAGCTTATTGGCGGGGGCAGGGTACGAGCAGTACTTC.

V and J are TRBV7-8 and TRBJ1-6; TRBD1 is a possible D gene (6 bases). The CDR3 has 14 residues. In germline, CDR1 is SGHVS, CDR2 FQNEAQ. Deletions cut 3 bases from V and 5 bases from J, with 8 bases between. The CDR3: CASSFQGNNSPLHF. CDR3 DNA sequence: TGTGCCAGCAGCTTCCAGGGGAATAATTCACCCCTCCACTTT.

This clone has just one count. CDR3 sequence: CASSHSGRADYEQFF. The CDR3 coding sequence is TGCGCCAGCAGCCATAGCGGGAGGGCCGACTATGAGCAGTTCTTC. This chain joins TRBV5-1 and TRBJ2-1, with 11 bases lining up with TRBD2. After removal of 4 bases from V and 8 bases from J, the junction contained 8 bases not matched to a gene. This CDR3 has 15 residues. CDR1 SGHRS and CDR2 YFSETQ come from the germline V gene.

The chain links TRBV27 to TRBJ2-1, with D possibly TRBD1 on 5 matching bases. The CDR3 runs 15 residues. Germline V lookup: CDR1 MNHEY, CDR2 SMNVEV (reference sequence). With 2 bases removed from V and 9 bases from J, the gap between germline ends came to 17 bases. The CDR3 spells CASSLGQPGFSEQFF. The CDR3 nucleotides are TGTGCCAGCAGTTTAGGGCAACCAGGGTTCAGTGAGCAGTTCTTC.

This chain joins TRBV18 and TRBJ2-7, with a weak D call TRBD1 (6 bases). V gave up 5 bases and J gave up 5 bases, with 16 bases separating them. The CDR3 has 14 residues. Germline CDR1 and CDR2: KGHSH and LQKENI. In DNA form, the CDR3 reads TGTGCCAGCTCAGACGGGACAAGTGCCAACGAGCAGTACTTC. Residues: CASSDGTSANEQYF.

The V and J genes are TRBV7-2 and TRBJ2-1, with a tentative D call TRBD2 (6 bases). V lost 0 bases, J lost 4 bases, and 13 bases lay in between. This CDR3 contains 16 residues. Germline CDR1 is SGHTA and CDR2 is FQGNSA. DNA of the CDR3: TGTGCCAGCAGCTTAGCGCTCGGACTACCTTACAATGAGCAGTTCTTC. Residues: CASSLALGLPYNEQFF.

The chain joins TRBV6-5 to TRBJ2-3; 9 positions agree with TRBD2. This CDR3 spans 14 amino acids. Germline V gene sequence: CDR1 MNHEY, CDR2 SVGAGI. J lost 8 bases, V lost 6 bases, and 9 bases had no gene match. This CDR3 reads CASSPTAGGATQYF. In nucleotides, the CDR3 is TGTGCCAGCAGCCCAACAGCGGGGGGTGCTACGCAGTATTTT.

The rearrangement uses TRBV5-1 and TRBJ2-4; no definite D call. V was pared by 0 bases and J by 0 bases, with 16 bases between. CDR3 length: 18 residues. Germline values: CDR1 SGHRS, CDR2 YFSETQ. The CDR3 region is CASSLEGLDGLAKNIQYF. CDR3 coding DNA: TGCGCCAGCAGCTTGGAAGGCTTGGATGGGCTAGCCAAAAACATTCAGTACTTC.

This rearrangement joins TRBV5-4 to TRBJ2-2; TRBD2 aligns across 8 bases. The CDR3 is 14 residues long. Germline lookup yields CDR1 SGHNT and CDR2 YYREEE (reference sequence). V shed 4 bases and J 4 bases; nucleotides not matched to a gene: 3. The CDR3 reads CASSRGGITGELFF. Written as DNA, the CDR3 is TGTGCCAGCAGCCGCGGGGGGATCACCGGGGAGCTGTTTTTT.

V and J are TRBV14 and TRBJ2-1, with 9 bases fitting TRBD1. V was clipped by 4 bases and J by 5 bases; unmatched bases: 9. The CDR3 has 16 amino acids. Germline-derived CDR1 and CDR2 are SGHDN and FVKESK. Written as DNA, the CDR3 is TGTGCCAGCAGCCCCTTACCGGGACAGGGAGACAATGAGCAGTTCTTC. It yields the protein CASSPLPGQGDNEQFF.

The J gene is TRBJ2-1, the V gene TRBV12-2; no check of the table's D call, TRBD1, against the DNA was made. TRBV12-2 corresponds to a pseudogene. This CDR3 region has 15 residues. CDR3 nucleotide sequence: TGTGCAAGTCGCCCCCGGGACAGGTTTAACTATGAGCAGTTCTTC. Translated: CASRPRDRFNYEQFF.

This chain joins TRBV19 and TRBJ2-7, with 9 nucleotides matching TRBD1. The trim removed 4 bases at V and 3 bases at J, leaving 10 bases unmatched. Germline V CDR1 and CDR2: LNHDA, SQIVND (reference sequence). The CDR3 spans 16 residues. The CDR3 nucleotides read TGTGCCAGTAGTAGACACCATAACAGGGGGCACTACGAGCAGTACTTC. It encodes CASSRHHNRGHYEQYF.

The chain is built from TRBV6-4 and TRBJ2-3, with 12 bases identical to TRBD2. CDR3 length equals 16 residues. Germline V gives CDR1 MRHNA, CDR2 SNTAGT. Losses at the gene ends were 0 bases for V and 6 bases for J; bases not matched to a gene: 4. This CDR3 reads CASSDSASGGADTQYF. CDR3 bases: TGTGCCAGCAGTGACTCGGCTAGCGGGGGGGCCGATACGCAGTATTTT.

The rearrangement links TRBV30 to TRBJ1-2; 7 bases align to TRBD1. This CDR3 spans 13 amino acids. Germline V gene data show CDR1 as GTSNPN and CDR2 as SVGIG (reference sequence). Trimming took 3 bases from V and 6 from J; bases not matched to a gene: 7. CDR3 amino acids: CAWRNQGVDGYTF. CDR3 coding DNA: TGTGCCTGGAGAAACCAGGGGGTTGATGGCTACACCTTC.

This chain uses TRBV14 with TRBJ1-1; D not certain. Between the trimmed V and J ends, which lost 4 bases and 0 bases, there was a span of 9 bases. The CDR3 spans 14 residues. In germline, CDR1 is SGHDN, CDR2 FVKESK. DNA for the CDR3: TGTGCCAGCAGCCGTCGACAACTGAACACTGAAGCTTTCTTT. As protein: CASSRRQLNTEAFF.